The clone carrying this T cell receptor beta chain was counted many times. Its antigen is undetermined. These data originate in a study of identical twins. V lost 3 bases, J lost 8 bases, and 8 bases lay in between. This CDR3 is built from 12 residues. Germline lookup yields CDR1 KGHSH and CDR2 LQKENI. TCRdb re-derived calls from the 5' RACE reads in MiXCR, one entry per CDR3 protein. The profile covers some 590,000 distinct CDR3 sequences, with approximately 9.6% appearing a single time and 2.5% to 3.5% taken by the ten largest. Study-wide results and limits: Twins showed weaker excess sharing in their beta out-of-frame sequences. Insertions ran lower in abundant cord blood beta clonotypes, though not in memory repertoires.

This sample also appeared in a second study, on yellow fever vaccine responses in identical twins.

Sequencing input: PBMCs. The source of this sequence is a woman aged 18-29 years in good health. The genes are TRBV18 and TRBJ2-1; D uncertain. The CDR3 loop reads CASSPVVDEQFF. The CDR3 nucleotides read TGTGCCAGCTCACCGGTGGTTGATGAGCAGTTCTTC.